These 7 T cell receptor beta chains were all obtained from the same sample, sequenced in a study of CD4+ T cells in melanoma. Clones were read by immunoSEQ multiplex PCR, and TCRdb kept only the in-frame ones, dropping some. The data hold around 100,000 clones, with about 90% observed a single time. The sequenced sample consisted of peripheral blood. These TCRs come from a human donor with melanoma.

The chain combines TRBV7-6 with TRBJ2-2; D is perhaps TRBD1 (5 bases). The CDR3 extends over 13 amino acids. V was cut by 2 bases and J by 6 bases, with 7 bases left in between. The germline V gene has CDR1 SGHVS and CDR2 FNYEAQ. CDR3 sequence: CASSLIGAGELFF. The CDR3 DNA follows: TGTGCCAGCAGCTTAATAGGGGCCGGGGAGCTGTTTTTT.

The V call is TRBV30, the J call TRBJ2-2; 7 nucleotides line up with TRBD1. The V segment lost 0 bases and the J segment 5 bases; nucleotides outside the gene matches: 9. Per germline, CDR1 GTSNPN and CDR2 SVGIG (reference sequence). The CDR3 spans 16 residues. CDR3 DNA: TGTGCCTGGAGTGTACACAGGGGCATAGGGACCGGGGAGCTGTTTTTT. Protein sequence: CAWSVHRGIGTGELFF.

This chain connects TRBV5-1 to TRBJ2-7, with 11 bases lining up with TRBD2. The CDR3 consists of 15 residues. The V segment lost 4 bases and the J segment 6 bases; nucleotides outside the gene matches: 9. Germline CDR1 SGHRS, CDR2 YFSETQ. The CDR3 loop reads CASSTGTSGRGEQYF. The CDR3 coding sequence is TGCGCCAGCAGCACTGGGACTAGCGGAAGGGGCGAGCAGTACTTC.

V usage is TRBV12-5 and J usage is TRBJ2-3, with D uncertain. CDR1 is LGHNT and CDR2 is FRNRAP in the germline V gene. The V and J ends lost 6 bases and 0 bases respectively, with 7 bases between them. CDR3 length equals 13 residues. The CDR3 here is CASGFASTDTQYF. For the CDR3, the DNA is TGTGCTAGTGGCTTTGCTAGCACAGATACGCAGTATTTT.

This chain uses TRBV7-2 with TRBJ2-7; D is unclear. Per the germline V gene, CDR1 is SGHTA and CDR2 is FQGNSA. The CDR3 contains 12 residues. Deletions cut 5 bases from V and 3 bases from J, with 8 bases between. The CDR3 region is CASSPRYYEQYF. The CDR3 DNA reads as TGTGCCAGCAGCCCTCGGTACTACGAGCAGTACTTC.

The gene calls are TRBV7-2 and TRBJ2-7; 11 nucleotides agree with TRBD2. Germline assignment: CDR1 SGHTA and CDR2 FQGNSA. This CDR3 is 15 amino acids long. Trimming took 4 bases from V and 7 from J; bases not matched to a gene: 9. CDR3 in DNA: TGTGCCAGCAGCTCCGTAGCGGGAGGGCAACGGGAGCAGTACTTC. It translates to CASSSVAGGQREQYF. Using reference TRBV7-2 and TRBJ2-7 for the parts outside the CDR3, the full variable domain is GAGVSQSPSNKVTEKGKDVELRCDPISGHTALYWYRQSLGQGLEFLIYFQGNSAPDKSGLPSDRFSAERTGGSVSTLTIQRTQQEDSAVYLCASSSVAGGQREQYFGPGTRLTVT.

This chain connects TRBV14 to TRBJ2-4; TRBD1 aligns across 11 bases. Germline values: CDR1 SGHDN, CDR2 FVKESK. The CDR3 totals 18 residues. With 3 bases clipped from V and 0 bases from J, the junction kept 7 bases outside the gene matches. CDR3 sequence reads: CASSHLDRGPLAKNIQYF. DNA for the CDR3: TGTGCCAGCAGCCACTTGGACAGGGGGCCTCTAGCCAAAAACATTCAGTACTTC.